What follows is one T cell receptor (beta chain) and its context. This sample stems from a study of graft-versus-host responses after intestinal transplantation. The CDR3 totals 13 residues. V shed 4 bases and J shed 9 bases, with 17 bases lying between them. CDR1 is SGHNT and CDR2 is YYREEE in the germline V gene (reference sequence). Sequencing was performed with immunoSEQ multiplex PCR; in TCRdb, only in-frame clones are kept and a portion is missing. Among over 75,000 clones, about 82% were seen once, and the ten largest hold 1.4%. The sequence was collected from a human patient who received an intestinal transplant, so some T cells may come from the graft donor. The source was PBMCs, collected 255 days after intestinal transplant. The V call is TRBV5-4, the J call TRBJ2-7, with no clear D. The CDR3 region has the DNA TGTGCCAGCAGCCTTGATTTGGATCTAGGGCAGTACTTC. It encodes CASSLDLDLGQYF.